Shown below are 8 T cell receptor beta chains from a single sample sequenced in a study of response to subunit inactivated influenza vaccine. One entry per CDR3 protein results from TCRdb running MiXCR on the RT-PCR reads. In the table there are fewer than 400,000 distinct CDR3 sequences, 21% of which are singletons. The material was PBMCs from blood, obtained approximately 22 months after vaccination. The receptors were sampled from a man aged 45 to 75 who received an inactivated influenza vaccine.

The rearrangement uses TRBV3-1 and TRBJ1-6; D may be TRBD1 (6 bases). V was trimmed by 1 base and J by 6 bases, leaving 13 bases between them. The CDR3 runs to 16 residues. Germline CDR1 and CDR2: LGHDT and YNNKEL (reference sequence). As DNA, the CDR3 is TGTGCCAGCAGCCAAGGCTCAGGGGCGGTTAATTCACCCCTCCACTTT. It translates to CASSQGSGAVNSPLHF.

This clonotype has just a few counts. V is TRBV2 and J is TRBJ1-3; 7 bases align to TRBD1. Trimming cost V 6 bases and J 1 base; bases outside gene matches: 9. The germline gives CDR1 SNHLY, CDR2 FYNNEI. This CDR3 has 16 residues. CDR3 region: CASRLETGPSGNTIYF. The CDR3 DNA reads TGTGCCAGCAGGTTGGAGACAGGGCCGTCTGGAAACACCATATATTTT.

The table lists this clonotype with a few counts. CDR3 sequence: CASSEGGTGATQPQHF. The CDR3 DNA follows: TGTGCCAGCAGTGAAGGAGGGACAGGGGCAACCCAGCCCCAGCATTTT. The J gene is TRBJ1-5, the V gene TRBV25-1, with 10 bases matching TRBD1. The V and J ends lost 2 bases and 7 bases, in that order; junction bases with no gene match: 8. Germline V gene lookup returns CDR1 MGHDK and CDR2 SYGVNS. The CDR3 is 16 amino acids.

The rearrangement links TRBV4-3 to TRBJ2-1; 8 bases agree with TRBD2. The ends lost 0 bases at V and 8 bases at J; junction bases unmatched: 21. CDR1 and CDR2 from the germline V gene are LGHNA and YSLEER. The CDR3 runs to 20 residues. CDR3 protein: CASSQDLGLAGTRIQDEQFF. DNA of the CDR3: TGCGCCAGCAGCCAAGACCTAGGGCTAGCGGGTACAAGGATTCAGGATGAGCAGTTCTTC.

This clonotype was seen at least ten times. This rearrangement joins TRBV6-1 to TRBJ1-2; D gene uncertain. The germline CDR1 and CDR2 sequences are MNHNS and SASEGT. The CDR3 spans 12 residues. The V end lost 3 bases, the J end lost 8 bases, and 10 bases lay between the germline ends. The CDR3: CASSEQVGGYTF. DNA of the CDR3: TGTGCCAGCAGTGAGCAGGTTGGAGGCTACACCTTC.

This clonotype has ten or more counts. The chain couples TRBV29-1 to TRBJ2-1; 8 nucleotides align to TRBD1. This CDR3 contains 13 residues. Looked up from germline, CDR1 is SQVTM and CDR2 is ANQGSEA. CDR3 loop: CSAGTGQGHEQFF. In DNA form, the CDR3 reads TGCAGTGCCGGGACAGGCCAGGGGCATGAGCAGTTCTTC.

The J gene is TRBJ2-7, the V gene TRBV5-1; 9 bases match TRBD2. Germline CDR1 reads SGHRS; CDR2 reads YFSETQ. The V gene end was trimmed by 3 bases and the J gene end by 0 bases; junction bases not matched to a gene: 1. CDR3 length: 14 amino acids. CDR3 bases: TGCGCCAGCAGCTCGACTAGCGGCTCCTACGAGCAGTACTTC. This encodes CASSSTSGSYEQYF.

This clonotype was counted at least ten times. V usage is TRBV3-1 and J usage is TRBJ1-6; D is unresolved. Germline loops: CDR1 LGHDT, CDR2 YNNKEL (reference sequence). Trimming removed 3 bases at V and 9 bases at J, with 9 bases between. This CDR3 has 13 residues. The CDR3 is CASSHPGRSPLHF. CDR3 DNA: TGTGCCAGCAGCCATCCAGGTCGTTCACCCCTCCACTTT.